The 24 T cell receptor beta chains listed next were all sequenced from one sample in a study of CD8 T cells in ankylosing spondylitis. Study-wide results and caveats: Characteristic of ankylosing spondylitis blood, it appeared, was a TCR beta motif comprising several highly homologous variants.

Their cognate antigens are unknown. One entry per CDR3 protein, called by TCRdb with MiXCR from the 5' RACE reads. This table has under 950,000 distinct CDR3 sequences, 15% to 20% appearing once. The sample taken for sequencing was blood, either unsorted or a sorted T cell fraction (not recorded which). The receptors derive from a male donor with ankylosing spondylitis.

This clonotype was recorded a few times. The CDR3 DNA is TGTGCCAGCAGTTTTAAGGGTCGGGGGGAGCTGTTTTTT. Residues: CASSFKGRGELFF. The chain employs TRBV12-3 or TRBV12-4 and TRBJ2-2; D remains ambiguous. Trimming cost V 3 bases and J 8 bases, with 10 bases left between them. This CDR3 spans 13 amino acids.

This clonotype turned up a few times. The chain couples TRBV5-1 to TRBJ1-1; D call uncertain. From germline, CDR1 is SGHRS and CDR2 YFSETQ. CDR3 length: 13 amino acids. Trimming took off 6 bases at V and 0 bases at J, with 9 bases between the two ends. DNA for the CDR3: TGCGCCAGCACGTTAACCGTGAACACTGAAGCTTTCTTT. This gives the protein CASTLTVNTEAFF.

This clonotype turned up a few times. The chain is built from TRBV2 and TRBJ1-4; 9 bases align to TRBD1. The CDR3 spans 15 residues. Germline lookup yields CDR1 SNHLY and CDR2 FYNNEI. Trimming removed 5 bases from V and 5 bases from J; junction bases left unmatched: 6. CDR3 DNA: TGTGCCAGCAGTCTTCCCGGGACAGGGAATGAAAAACTGTTTTTT. Encoded protein: CASSLPGTGNEKLFF.

This clonotype has a handful of counts. V usage is TRBV11-2 and J usage is TRBJ2-3; 8 bases line up with TRBD1. This CDR3 is 17 amino acids long. The V gene's germline CDR1 is SGHAT and CDR2 FQNNGV. The V segment lost 3 bases and the J segment 4 bases; nucleotides outside the gene matches: 12. The DNA for the CDR3 is TGTGCCAGCAGCTTTGGGCTGGGCAGGGGGCGGGCAGATACGCAGTATTTT. Amino acid sequence: CASSFGLGRGRADTQYF.

The rearrangement uses TRBV28 and TRBJ2-7, with 8 nucleotides matching TRBD2. The germline gives CDR1 MDHEN, CDR2 SYDVKM. This CDR3 region has 15 residues. Losses at the gene ends were 3 bases for V and 4 bases for J; bases not matched to a gene: 8. CDR3 DNA sequence: TGTGCCAGCAGTTTGCGTGCTAGCGGGCTATACGAGCAGTACTTC. This encodes CASSLRASGLYEQYF.

This clonotype was recorded a few times. The V gene is TRBV9, the J gene TRBJ1-5; D possibly corresponds to TRBD1 (6 bases). The CDR3 has 15 residues. V shed 5 bases and J shed 4 bases, with 16 bases lying between them. In germline, CDR1 is SGDLS, CDR2 YYNGEE. The CDR3 protein is CASSAGAPWNQPQHF. In DNA, the CDR3 is TGTGCCAGCAGTGCAGGGGCCCCGTGGAATCAGCCCCAGCATTTT. The entire variable domain, with the rest obtained from reference TRBV9 and TRBJ1-5, is as follows: DSGVTQTPKHLITATGQRVTLRCSPRSGDLSVYWYQQSLDQGLQFLIQYYNGEERAKGNILERFSAQQFPDLHSELNLSSLELGDSALYFCASSAGAPWNQPQHFGDGTRLSIL.

This CDR3 reads CASSPRLAGGNTGELFF. CDR3 coding DNA: TGTGCCAGCAGCCCTAGATTAGCGGGAGGGAACACCGGGGAGCTGTTTTTT. J is TRBJ2-2 and V is TRBV14, with 10 bases lining up with TRBD2. The CDR3 totals 17 residues. Germline assignment: CDR1 SGHDN and CDR2 FVKESK. V was clipped by 4 bases and J by 1 base; unmatched bases: 6.

The chain combines TRBV6-1 with TRBJ1-4, with D maybe TRBD1 (5 bases). The CDR3 totals 15 residues. The V gene lost 3 bases and the J gene lost 8 bases, with 16 bases spanning the gap. Per germline, CDR1 MNHNS and CDR2 SASEGT. The CDR3 loop is CASSEGDAKGEKLFF. CDR3 DNA sequence: TGTGCCAGCAGTGAGGGGGACGCCAAGGGCGAAAAACTGTTTTTT.

The chain combines TRBV5-1 with TRBJ1-6; no reliable D call. The V gene's germline CDR1 is SGHRS and CDR2 YFSETQ. This CDR3 spans 13 amino acids. Between the trimmed V and J ends, which lost 5 bases and 8 bases, there was a span of 11 bases. The CDR3 region has the DNA TGCGCCAGCAGGGAGCCCGGAGATTCACCCCTCCACTTT. This translates into CASREPGDSPLHF.

The chain is built from TRBV10-3 and TRBJ2-3; D is unclear. Germline values: CDR1 ENHRY, CDR2 SYGVKD. CDR3 length equals 14 residues. V was trimmed by 6 bases and J by 6 bases, leaving 16 bases between them. CDR3 protein: CAISPTPSVDTQYF. CDR3 in DNA: TGTGCCATCAGCCCGACCCCCAGCGTGGATACGCAGTATTTT.

The J gene is TRBJ2-2, the V gene TRBV20-1, with D perhaps given as TRBD1 or TRBD2 (5 bases each). CDR3 length: 16 residues. The V end was cut by 0 bases, the J end by 4 bases, with 15 bases between. CDR1 DFQATT and CDR2 SNEGSKA come from the germline V gene (reference sequence). In DNA, the CDR3 is TGCAGTGCTAGAGATTTCGGGGCTAGCCTCACCGGGGAGCTGTTTTTT. Translation: CSARDFGASLTGELFF.

The rearrangement uses TRBV5-1 and TRBJ2-2, with 10 bases identical to TRBD2. V shed 1 base and J 4 bases; nucleotides not matched to a gene: 4. The CDR3 totals 16 residues. CDR1 and CDR2 from the germline V gene are SGHRS and YFSETQ. This CDR3 is CASSLLSGRATGELFF. As DNA, the CDR3 is TGCGCCAGCAGCTTGCTAAGCGGGAGGGCCACCGGGGAGCTGTTTTTT.

This clonotype turned up a few times. The rearrangement joins TRBV6-2 or TRBV6-3 to TRBJ2-1; 15 nucleotides agree with TRBD2. The CDR3 consists of 17 residues. Trimming removed 6 bases from V and 4 bases from J; junction bases left unmatched: 7. Germline CDR1 is MNHEY and CDR2 is SVGEGT. The CDR3 coding sequence is TGTGCCAGCAGACAGGGACTAGCGGGAGGTAGATACAATGAGCAGTTCTTC. Amino acid sequence: CASRQGLAGGRYNEQFF.

The chain carries TRBV9 and TRBJ1-1; D may be TRBD1 (6 bases). Germline CDR1 reads SGDLS; CDR2 reads YYNGEE. The V end was cut by 0 bases, the J end by 0 bases, with 15 bases between. The CDR3 is made up of 17 amino acids. CDR3 nucleotides: TGTGCCAGCAGCGTAGAGTTGGGCCCAGGGGTGAACACTGAAGCTTTCTTT. This translates into CASSVELGPGVNTEAFF.

This clonotype was detected only a few times. V is TRBV4-3 and J is TRBJ1-5, with D perhaps TRBD1 (5 bases). The V and J ends lost 0 bases and 4 bases respectively, with 13 bases between them. The CDR3 covers 16 residues. Per germline, CDR1 LGHNA and CDR2 YSLEER. CDR3 nucleotides: TGCGCCAGCAGCCAAGATAGGGGCGCGGGGAATCAGCCCCAGCATTTT. Amino acids: CASSQDRGAGNQPQHF.

This clonotype was seen only a few times. The gene calls are TRBV20-1 and TRBJ2-7; D might be TRBD1 (5 bases). CDR1 and CDR2 from the germline V gene are DFQATT and SNEGSKA (reference sequence). V gave up 1 base and J gave up 0 bases, with 13 bases separating them. There are 15 residues in the CDR3. DNA for the CDR3: TGCAGTGCTAGAGTTATGGGGCTAAGCTCCTACGAGCAGTACTTC. Protein sequence: CSARVMGLSSYEQYF.

This chain joins TRBV12-3 or TRBV12-4 and TRBJ1-1; no definite D call. V lost 8 bases and J lost 2, with 6 bases in between. This CDR3 region has 11 residues. CDR3 sequence: CASCRNTEAFF. The CDR3, as DNA: TGTGCCAGCTGCCGAAACACTGAAGCTTTCTTT.

This clonotype was counted only a few times. The chain combines TRBV20-1 with TRBJ2-3; D is undetermined. This CDR3 spans 10 amino acids. V was shortened by 6 bases and J by 5 bases, with 6 bases between the two germline ends. Per the germline V gene, CDR1 is DFQATT and CDR2 is SNEGSKA (reference sequence). Written as DNA, the CDR3 is TGCAGTGCAGCCGGAGATACGCAGTATTTT. Protein product: CSAAGDTQYF.

There are a few counts of this clonotype. The CDR3, as DNA: TGCAGTGCTGAGGATCGGGGAGAGACCCAGTACTTC. Residues: CSAEDRGETQYF. V usage is TRBV20-1 and J usage is TRBJ2-5; the D gene is possibly TRBD2 (5 bases). The CDR3 runs 12 residues. V lost 5 bases and J 4 bases, leaving 11 bases between the germline ends. CDR1 and CDR2 (germline): DFQATT, SNEGSKA (reference sequence).

This clonotype was seen just once. The DNA of the CDR3 is TGTGCCAGCAGCCAAGATGGAGTGGCCAGTAATTACGAGCAGTACTTC. This codes for CASSQDGVASNYEQYF. The rearrangement links TRBV4-2 to TRBJ2-7; no clear D. The CDR3 totals 16 residues. Germline CDR1 LGHNA, CDR2 YNFKEQ. Trimming took 0 bases from V and 4 from J, leaving 16 bases between them.

This clonotype was detected ten times or more. The V gene is TRBV29-1, the J gene TRBJ2-1, with TRBD1 matching over 7 bases. V lost 7 bases, J lost 1 base, and 7 bases stayed unmatched. The germline CDR1 and CDR2 sequences are SQVTM and ANQGSEA. This CDR3 is 14 amino acids long. The CDR3: CSAGQALSYNEQFF. The DNA of the CDR3 is TGCAGCGCCGGACAGGCCTTGTCCTACAATGAGCAGTTCTTC.

The chain recombines TRBV4-3 with TRBJ2-1; weak D call: TRBD2 (5 bases). This CDR3 contains 17 residues. The V gene lost 0 bases and the J gene lost 2 bases, with 14 bases spanning the gap. Germline V gene sequence: CDR1 LGHNA, CDR2 YSLEER. The CDR3 DNA sequence: TGCGCCAGCAGCCAAGATTTCCCTTCGGGAACCTACAATGAGCAGTTCTTC. Encoded protein: CASSQDFPSGTYNEQFF.

V and J are TRBV7-9 and TRBJ2-7; no firm D call. The germline V gene encodes CDR1 SEHNR and CDR2 FQNEAQ (reference sequence). V was clipped by 5 bases and J by 2 bases, with 19 bases between them. The CDR3 runs to 16 residues. This chain's CDR3 is CASSEPGAVAPYEQYF. The CDR3 DNA sequence: TGTGCCAGCAGCGAGCCGGGCGCCGTTGCACCCTACGAGCAGTACTTC.

CDR3 DNA sequence: TGCGCCAGCAGCTTGGCCCCGGGACAGGGTCGGACTGAAGCTTTCTTT. Translated: CASSLAPGQGRTEAFF. The rearrangement links TRBV5-1 to TRBJ1-1; 9 bases agree with TRBD1. The junction had 8 bases not matched to a gene; V was cut back by 0 bases and J by 5 bases. CDR1 and CDR2 (germline): SGHRS, YFSETQ. The CDR3 is made up of 16 amino acids.